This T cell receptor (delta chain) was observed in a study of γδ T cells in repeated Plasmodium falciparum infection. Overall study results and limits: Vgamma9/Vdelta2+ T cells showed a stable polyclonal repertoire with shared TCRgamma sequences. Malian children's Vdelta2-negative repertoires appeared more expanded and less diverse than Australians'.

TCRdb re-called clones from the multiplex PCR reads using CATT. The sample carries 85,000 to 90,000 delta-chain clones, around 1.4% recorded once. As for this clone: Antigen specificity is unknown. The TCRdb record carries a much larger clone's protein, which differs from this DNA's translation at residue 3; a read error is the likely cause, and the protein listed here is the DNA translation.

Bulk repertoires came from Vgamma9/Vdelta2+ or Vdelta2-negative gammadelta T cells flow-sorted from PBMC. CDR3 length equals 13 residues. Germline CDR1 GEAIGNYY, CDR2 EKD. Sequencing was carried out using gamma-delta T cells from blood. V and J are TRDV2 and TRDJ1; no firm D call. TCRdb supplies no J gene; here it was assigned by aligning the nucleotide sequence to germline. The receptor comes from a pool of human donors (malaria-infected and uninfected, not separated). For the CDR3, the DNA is TGTGCCCGTGACGTCCGACGGGTCCCCGAACTCATCTTT. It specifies CARDVRRVPELIF.